This T cell receptor (beta chain) was recovered during a study of blood T cells in healthy people across ages. A second PCR, run for about 6 to 11 cycles, used a sample-barcoded 5' primer plus a J-beta primer mix. Using its own MiXCR run on the 5' RACE reads, TCRdb lists one record per CDR3 protein. The table lists hundreds of thousands of distinct CDR3 sequences, about a fifth of them singletons, with about 22% in the top ten. A few counts support this clonotype. The V segment lost 3 bases and the J segment 5 bases; nucleotides outside the gene matches: 16. The germline V gene has CDR1 SGDLS and CDR2 YYNGEE. The CDR3 loop spans 18 amino acids.

The sample taken for sequencing was blood. The chain joins TRBV9 to TRBJ1-4; TRBD1 matches 7 bases. The clonotype comes from a man between 65 and 79 years old in good health. DNA of the CDR3: TGTGCCAGCAGCGCTACGCTCGAAGGGGGCGCGGGAAATGAAAAACTGTTTTTT. Translation: CASSATLEGGAGNEKLFF.